This paragraph covers one T cell receptor beta chain sequence. Repertoires were generated with immunoSEQ multiplex PCR, while TCRdb's copy carries only in-frame clones and drops some. The top ten hold over 0.12% of the sample, which has about 2.4 million clones, more than 80% seen once. Trimming took off 4 bases at V and 0 bases at J, with 3 bases between the two ends. This CDR3 has 13 amino acids. Germline V lookup: CDR1 SGHTA, CDR2 FQGTGA. The record originates from a study of shared clonotypes between healthy human individuals. Study summary: Every donor yielded three CD4 naive, three CD4 memory, two CD8 naive and one CD8 memory plate.

The clonotype originates from a man aged 18-30 years in good health. Sequenced: naive CD4+ T cells sorted from blood. Subset denoted: CD45RA+ positively selected. The chain carries TRBV7-3 and TRBJ1-4; D unclear. CDR3 protein: CASSSPTNEKLFF. The DNA for the CDR3 is TGTGCCAGCAGCTCCCCAACTAATGAAAAACTGTTTTTT.